This T cell receptor beta chain was recorded in a study of T cells after yellow fever vaccination. At the level of the study: With SMART-Seq v4 Ultra Low Input, the fractions containing low cell numbers were prepared. Findings of the study overall: Reappearance after the booster was seen for most primary-vaccination clones, at 95% to 97% CD4 and 70% to 90% CD8. Shared CD4/CD8 clonotypes were a small share, likely from convergent recombination.

The germline CDR1 and CDR2 sequences are SGHNT and YYREEE (reference sequence). This CDR3 is built from 14 residues. Notes on this clonotype: Its target is unknown.

As TCR cDNA was made by 5'RACE template switching, a universal primer site and UMIs were added. TCRdb re-analysed the 5' RACE reads in MiXCR, keeping a single row per CDR3 protein. Of just under 600,000 distinct CDR3 sequences in the sample, approximately 13% were seen once. This clonotype was sampled from a man aged 25 to 45 who received the YFV17D yellow fever vaccine. This chain connects TRBV5-4 to TRBJ2-7; 7 positions match TRBD1. With the DNA end fitting TRBJ2-1 better, the J assignment may be wrong. The starting material was PBMCs, obtained on the day of the yellow fever booster vaccination. The CDR3 reads CASSLGQGIYEQFF. In nucleotides, the CDR3 is TGTGCCAGCAGCTTGGGACAGGGTATTTACGAGCAGTTCTTC.